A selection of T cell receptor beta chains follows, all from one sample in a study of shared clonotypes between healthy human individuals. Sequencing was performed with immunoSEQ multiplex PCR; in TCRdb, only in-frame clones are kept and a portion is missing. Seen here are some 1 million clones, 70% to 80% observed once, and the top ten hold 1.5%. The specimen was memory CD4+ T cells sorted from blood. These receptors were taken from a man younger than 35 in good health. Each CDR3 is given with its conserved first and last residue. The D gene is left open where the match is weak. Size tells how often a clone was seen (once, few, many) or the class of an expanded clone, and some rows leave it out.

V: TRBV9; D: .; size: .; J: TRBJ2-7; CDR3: CASSVGTAGAYEQYF; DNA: TGTGCCAGCAGCGTAGGTACCGCTGGGGCCTACGAGCAGTACTTC
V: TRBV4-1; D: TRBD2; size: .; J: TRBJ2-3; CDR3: CASSQDISGGLDTQYF; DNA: TGCGCCAGCAGCCAAGATATAAGCGGGGGACTGGATACGCAGTATTTT
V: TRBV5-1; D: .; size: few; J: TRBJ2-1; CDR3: CASSLDGYNEQFF; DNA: TGCGCCAGCAGCTTGGACGGTTACAATGAGCAGTTCTTC
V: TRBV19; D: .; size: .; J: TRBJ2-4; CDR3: CASRPPEGAKNIQYF; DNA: TGTGCCAGTAGACCACCAGAGGGAGCCAAAAACATTCAGTACTTC
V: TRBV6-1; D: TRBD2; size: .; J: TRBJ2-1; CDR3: CASSEWTSGGAWDEQFF; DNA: TGTGCCAGCAGTGAATGGACTAGCGGGGGGGCTTGGGATGAGCAGTTCTTC
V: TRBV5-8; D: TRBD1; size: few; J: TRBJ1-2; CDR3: CASSLGQGARYGYTF; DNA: TGTGCCAGCAGCTTGGGACAGGGGGCTAGATATGGCTACACCTTC
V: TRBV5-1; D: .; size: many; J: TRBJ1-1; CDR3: CASSLGWDTQLAKAFF; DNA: TGCGCCAGCAGCTTGGGATGGGACACCCAACTCGCTAAAGCTTTCTTT
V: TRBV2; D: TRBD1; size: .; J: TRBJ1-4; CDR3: CASSLTGGNEKLFF; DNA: TGTGCCAGCAGTCTGACAGGGGGGAATGAAAAACTGTTTTTT
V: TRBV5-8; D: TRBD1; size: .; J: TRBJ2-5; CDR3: CASSRTGVETQYF; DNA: TGTGCCAGCAGCAGGACAGGGGTTGAGACCCAGTACTTC
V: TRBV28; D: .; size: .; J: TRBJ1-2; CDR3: CASRRSGSGYTF; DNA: TGTGCCAGCAGACGGTCGGGGAGTGGCTACACCTTC
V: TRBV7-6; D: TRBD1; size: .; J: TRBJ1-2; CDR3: CASSLGRDRDGYTF; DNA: TGTGCCAGCAGCTTAGGACGGGACAGAGATGGCTACACCTTC
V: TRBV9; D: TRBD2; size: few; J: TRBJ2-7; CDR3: CASSVSAGSLYEQYF; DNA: TGTGCCAGCAGCGTATCAGCGGGATCCCTCTACGAGCAGTACTTC
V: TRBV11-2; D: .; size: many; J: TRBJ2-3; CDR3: CASSLSPLAGTDTQYF; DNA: TGTGCCAGCAGCCTTTCTCCACTAGCCGGCACAGATACGCAGTATTTT
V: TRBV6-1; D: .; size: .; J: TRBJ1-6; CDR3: CASTENNSPLHF; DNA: TGTGCCAGCACCGAGAATAATTCACCCCTCCACTTT
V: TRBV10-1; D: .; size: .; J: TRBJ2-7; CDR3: CASSDSRALRGEQYF; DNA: TGCGCCAGCAGTGATTCGAGGGCACTCAGGGGCGAGCAGTACTTC
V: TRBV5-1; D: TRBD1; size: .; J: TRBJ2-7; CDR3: CASSRDRDGEQYF; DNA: TGCGCCAGCAGCAGGGACAGGGATGGCGAGCAGTACTTC
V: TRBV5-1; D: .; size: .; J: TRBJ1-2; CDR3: CAIWDPQAGYTF; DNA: TGCGCCATCTGGGACCCCCAAGCGGGCTACACCTTC
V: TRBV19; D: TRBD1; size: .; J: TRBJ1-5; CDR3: CASSTGKSNQPQHF; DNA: TGTGCCAGCTCGACAGGGAAAAGCAATCAGCCCCAGCATTTT
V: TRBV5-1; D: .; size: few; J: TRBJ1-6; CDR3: CASSLRQDGSPLHF; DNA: TGCGCCAGCAGTCTTCGACAGGATGGTTCACCCCTCCACTTT
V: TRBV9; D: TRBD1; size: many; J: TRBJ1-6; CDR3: CASSVEGDRGNSPLHF; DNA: TGTGCCAGCAGCGTAGAAGGGGACAGGGGTAATTCACCCCTCCACTTT
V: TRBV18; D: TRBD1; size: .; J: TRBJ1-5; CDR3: CASSPEGAGNQPQHF; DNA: TGTGCCAGCTCACCGGAGGGGGCGGGCAATCAGCCCCAGCATTTT
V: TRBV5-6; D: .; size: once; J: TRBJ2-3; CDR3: CASQPLSTDTQYF; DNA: TGTGCCAGCCAGCCCCTGAGCACAGATACGCAGTATTTT
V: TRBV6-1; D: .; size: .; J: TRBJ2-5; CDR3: CASSEQGSGTQYF; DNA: TGTGCCAGCAGTGAACAGGGCTCGGGGACCCAGTACTTC
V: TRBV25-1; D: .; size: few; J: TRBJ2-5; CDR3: CASSAGETQYF; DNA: TGTGCCAGCAGTGCGGGGGAGACCCAGTACTTC
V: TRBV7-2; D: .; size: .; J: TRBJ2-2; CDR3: CASSPTTRGGELFF; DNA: TGTGCCAGCAGCCCAACTACCCGTGGGGGGGAGCTGTTTTTT
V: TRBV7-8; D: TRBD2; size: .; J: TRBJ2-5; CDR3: CASKGAGAQETQYF; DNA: TGTGCCAGCAAGGGAGCGGGAGCCCAAGAGACCCAGTACTTC
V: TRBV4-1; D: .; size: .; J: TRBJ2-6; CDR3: CASSQYGGANVLTF; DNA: TGCGCCAGCAGCCAATACGGTGGGGCCAACGTCCTGACTTTC
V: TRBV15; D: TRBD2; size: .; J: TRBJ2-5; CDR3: CATSPGTSRETQYF; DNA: TGTGCCACCTCACCGGGGACTAGCAGAGAGACCCAGTACTTC
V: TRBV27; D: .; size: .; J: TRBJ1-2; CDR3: CASSFNQGLYGYTF; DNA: TGTGCCAGCAGTTTTAACCAGGGGCTCTATGGCTACACCTTC
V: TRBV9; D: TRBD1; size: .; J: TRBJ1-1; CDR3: CASSGEGAYTEAFF; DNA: TGTGCCAGCAGCGGAGAGGGGGCATACACTGAAGCTTTCTTT
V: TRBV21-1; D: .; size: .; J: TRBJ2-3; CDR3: CASSNASVVLPTDTQYF; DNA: TGTGCCAGCAGCAACGCTAGCGTAGTACTTCCGACAGATACGCAGTATTTT
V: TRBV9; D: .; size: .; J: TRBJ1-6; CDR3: CASSVAQGGDSPLHF; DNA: TGTGCCAGCAGCGTAGCTCAGGGTGGTGATTCACCCCTCCACTTT
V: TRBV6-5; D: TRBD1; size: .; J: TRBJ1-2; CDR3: CASGRDRGNYGYTF; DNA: TGTGCCAGCGGACGAGACAGGGGGAACTATGGCTACACCTTC
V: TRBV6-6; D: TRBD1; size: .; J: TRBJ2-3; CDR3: CASSLGQGTDTQYF; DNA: TGTGCCAGCTCTTTGGGACAGGGGACAGATACGCAGTATTTT
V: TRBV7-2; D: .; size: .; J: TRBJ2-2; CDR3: CASSWTGTGELFF; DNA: TGTGCCAGCAGCTGGACCGGAACCGGGGAGCTGTTTTTT
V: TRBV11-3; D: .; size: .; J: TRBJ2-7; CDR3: CASSLAQYEQYF; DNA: TGTGCCAGCAGTTTAGCCCAGTACGAGCAGTACTTC
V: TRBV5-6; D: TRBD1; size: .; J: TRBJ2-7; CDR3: CASSPGQGSHEQYF; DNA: TGTGCCAGCAGCCCCGGACAGGGTTCCCACGAGCAGTACTTC
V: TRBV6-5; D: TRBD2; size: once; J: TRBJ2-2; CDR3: CASSRGLALTGELFF; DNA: TGTGCCAGCAGCCGGGGACTAGCACTCACCGGGGAGCTGTTTTTT
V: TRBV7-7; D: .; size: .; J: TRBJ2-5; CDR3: CASRATGGQTQYF; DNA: TGTGCTAGCAGAGCTACCGGAGGACAGACCCAGTACTTC
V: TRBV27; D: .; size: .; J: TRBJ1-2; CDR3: CASSRDPSHYGYTF; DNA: TGTGCCAGCAGTAGGGACCCATCTCACTATGGCTACACCTTC